This is a list of T cell receptor beta chains from one sample in a study of T cells in Graves' hyperthyroidism and ophthalmopathy. Via MiXCR, TCRdb re-called the multiplex PCR reads, giving one row per CDR3 protein. The repertoire has 360,000 or so distinct CDR3 sequences, about a sixth of them found once; the top ten carry around 15%. Sequencing input: blood. The receptors were gathered from a woman aged 40 to 50 with Graves' ophthalmopathy. CDR3s include the opening cysteine and the closing phenylalanine or tryptophan. D genes are given only for firm matches. Size values are once, few and many counts, or a class for expanded clones, and some rows have none.

cdr3_length	clone_size	v_call	d_call	j_call	cdr3_aa	cdr3_nt
16	few	TRBV18	TRBD1	TRBJ1-2	CASSPQLGQALYGYTF	TGTGCCAGCTCACCACAACTAGGACAGGCCCTCTATGGCTACACCTTC
17	many	TRBV7-3	TRBD2	TRBJ2-5	CASSLTGTSGRQETQYF	TGTGCCAGCAGCTTAACTGGGACTAGCGGGAGACAAGAGACCCAGTACTTC
13	many	TRBV27	-	TRBJ2-7	CASRLAESYEQYF	TGTGCCAGCAGACTAGCTGAATCCTACGAGCAGTACTTC
16	many	TRBV28	TRBD1	TRBJ2-7	CASSRWGAGGPYEQYF	TGTGCCAGCAGTCGTTGGGGGGCAGGGGGCCCCTACGAGCAGTACTTC
16	-	TRBV28	TRBD1	TRBJ2-5	CASSRGQGAGQETQYF	TGTGCCAGCAGCCGTGGACAGGGGGCTGGGCAAGAGACCCAGTACTTC
14	few	TRBV27	-	TRBJ1-6	CASRLGTKNSPLHF	TGTGCCAGCAGACTCGGGACCAAAAATTCACCCCTCCACTTT
14	many	TRBV19	-	TRBJ2-7	CASSPWGRAYEQYF	TGTGCCAGTTCCCCCTGGGGACGTGCCTACGAGCAGTACTTC
16	many	TRBV6-2/TRBV6-3	TRBD1	TRBJ2-7	CASSYQAAGQGYEQYF	TGTGCCAGCAGTTACCAAGCCGCCGGACAGGGCTACGAGCAGTACTTC
16	-	TRBV28	TRBD2	TRBJ2-7	CASSQLAGEGAYEQYF	TGTGCCAGCAGCCAACTAGCGGGAGAGGGGGCCTACGAGCAGTACTTC
14	-	TRBV11-2	-	TRBJ1-1	CASSLSPADTEAFF	TGTGCCAGCAGCTTAAGCCCCGCTGACACTGAAGCTTTCTTT
14	many	TRBV7-2	-	TRBJ2-5	CASSLDGSSGTQYF	TGTGCCAGCAGCTTAGATGGAAGTAGTGGGACCCAGTACTTC
15	-	TRBV2	TRBD2	TRBJ2-7	CANSGTSGARGEQYF	TGTGCCAACTCCGGGACTAGCGGGGCCCGGGGGGAGCAGTACTTC
15	many	TRBV15	-	TRBJ1-2	CATSRDKTGYSGYTF	TGTGCCACCAGCAGAGACAAGACAGGTTATTCTGGCTACACCTTC
14	-	TRBV28	-	TRBJ2-7	CASSHFDSSYEQYF	TGTGCCAGCAGTCACTTCGACTCCTCCTACGAGCAGTACTTC
14	-	TRBV20-1	TRBD1	TRBJ1-3	CSALPGGPGNTIYF	TGCAGTGCCCTACCAGGGGGCCCTGGAAACACCATATATTTT
13	-	TRBV12-3/TRBV12-4	TRBD2	TRBJ2-2	CASPPGGTGELFF	TGTGCCAGCCCCCCGGGAGGCACCGGGGAGCTGTTTTTT